This TCR beta chain appears in the sequencing data of a study of identical twins. V was clipped by 8 bases and J by 4 bases, with 11 bases between them. This CDR3 contains 13 residues. This clonotype was found many times. Unique molecular identifiers were in the cDNA, with template-switch universal primer binding. MiXCR, applied by TCRdb to the 5' RACE reads, yields one record per CDR3 protein. The table includes about 240,000 distinct CDR3 sequences, around 7.6% detected once. These data also featured in a second study, about yellow fever vaccine responses in identical twins.

The chain uses TRBV12-3 or TRBV12-4 and TRBJ2-2, with D hard to call. The receptor was isolated from a woman aged 18-29 years in good health. The sample comprised CD8+ T cells sorted from blood. In DNA, the CDR3 is TGTGCCAGCTGGGTTCGGGCCACCGGGGAGCTGTTTTTT. Its protein product is CASWVRATGELFF.